This T cell receptor (beta chain) stems from a study of response to subunit inactivated influenza vaccine. A single record per CDR3 protein comes from TCRdb applying MiXCR to the RT-PCR reads. The table records 650,000 to 800,000 distinct CDR3 sequences, about 15% of them present only once. There are 15 residues in the CDR3. V was cut by 3 bases and J by 2 bases, with 17 bases left in between. Looked up from germline, CDR1 is DFQATT and CDR2 is SNEGSKA (reference sequence). On this clonotype itself: Its specificity is unknown.

Study outcomes and limitations: A suggestion made by the authors is that each seasonal influenza vaccination recruits few new T cells.

The material was PBMCs from blood, obtained approximately 15 days before vaccination. The chain uses TRBV20-1 and TRBJ2-7; D gene ambiguous. The receptor was derived from a man aged 50 or older who received an inactivated influenza vaccine. CDR3 loop: CSARVASPPAYEQYF. The CDR3 DNA sequence: TGCAGTGCTAGGGTTGCTTCCCCCCCCGCCTACGAGCAGTACTTC.